This T cell receptor beta chain was sequenced for a study of cytomegalovirus exposure and HLA in healthy donors. As for this clone: Its antigen is not known.

Primers: 60 Vbeta forward and 13 Jbeta reverse. TCRdb's table, derived via immunoSEQ multiplex PCR, lists solely in-frame clones and lacks some. The sample shows under 200,000 clones, about four fifths of them seen only once. Healthy individuals who donated bone marrow served as the donors. Study findings and constraints: TCR beta V- and J-gene trimming, according to a later analysis, was linked to a missense DCLRE1C variant.

The receptor's source is a woman aged 25 to 39 in good health and CMV-seropositive. The material sequenced was PBMCs.

The CDR3: CASSRSIAPVTDTQYF. The CDR3 DNA sequence: TGTGCCAGTAGTCGGAGTATAGCGCCCGTCACAGATACGCAGTATTTT. V usage is TRBV19 and J usage is TRBJ2-3; maybe TRBD2 (5 bases). This CDR3 contains 16 residues. Germline lookup yields CDR1 LNHDA and CDR2 SQIVND (reference sequence). Trimming took off 5 bases at V and 2 bases at J, with 17 bases between the two ends.